The present entry profiles one TCR beta chain with its context. Its antigen is undetermined. This sample was taken from a study of CD8+ T cells in alopecia areata. Germline-derived CDR1 and CDR2 are SQVTM and ANQGSEA. The CDR3 loop spans 15 amino acids. The ends lost 1 base at V and 8 bases at J; junction bases unmatched: 9. Study observations and caveats: Greater clonality was observed in lesional scalp samples, especially alopecia totalis/universalis, versus normal scalp.

In each case, RNA was isolated and then reverse transcribed into cDNA as the sequencing template. Clones were sequenced by immunoSEQ multiplex PCR, and TCRdb holds only the in-frame ones, with some missing. The data contain 120,000 or so clones, about 46% of them singletons. This sequence joins TRBV29-1 and TRBJ2-1, with 9 bases identical to TRBD2. This TCR was recovered from a human donor with alopecia areata. Sequenced input: NKG2D-low CD8+ T cells sorted from blood. The CDR3 region has the DNA TGCAGCGTTGAAGGGTCGGCTAGCGGGAACTATGAGCAGTTCTTC. Amino acids: CSVEGSASGNYEQFF.